These 24 T cell receptor beta chains were sequenced from one sample in a study of monozygotic twins with inflammatory bowel disease. TCRdb processed the 5' RACE reads again and assigns one entry to each CDR3 protein, with no DNA. Here the sample table reports 400,000 or so distinct CDR3 sequences. The source material was blood. The source is a human donor with ulcerative colitis or Crohn's disease, or a healthy co-twin of an affected twin (not recorded which).

V is TRBV30 and J is TRBJ1-2. The CDR3 has 13 amino acids. The germline gives CDR1 GTSNPN, CDR2 SVGIG (reference sequence). CDR3: CAWSVLKGIGYTF.

The CDR3: CASSWSSGGGNEQFF. V gene TRBV5-1 combines with J gene TRBJ2-1; TCRdb's D call of TRBD1 is untestable without DNA. The germline V gene has CDR1 SGHRS and CDR2 YFSETQ. The CDR3 extends over 15 amino acids.

CDR3 in amino acids: CASSPGEGYGYTF. The chain uses TRBV4-1 and TRBJ1-2. CDR1 and CDR2 from the germline V gene are MGHRA and YSYEKL. The CDR3 loop spans 13 amino acids.

V usage is TRBV5-5 and J usage is TRBJ1-5; the D call from TCRdb, TRBD1, cannot be confirmed without DNA. CDR1 SGHKS and CDR2 YYEKEE come from the germline V gene (reference sequence). The CDR3 is made up of 14 amino acids. CDR3 loop: CASSHGAGNQPQHF. Full variable domain (rest looked up from reference TRBV5-5 and TRBJ1-5): DAGVTQSPTHLIKTRGQQVTLRCSPISGHKSVSWYQQVLGQGPQFIFQYYEKEERGRGNFPDRFSARQFPNYSSELNVNALLLGDSALYLCASSHGAGNQPQHFGDGTRLSIL.

V gene TRBV20-1 combines with J gene TRBJ2-1. CDR3 length: 12 residues. Germline lookup yields CDR1 DFQATT and CDR2 SNEGSKA (reference sequence). CDR3: CSAGQLYNEQFF.

The rearrangement uses TRBV7-2 and TRBJ2-1. The germline V gene has CDR1 SGHTA and CDR2 FQGNSA. The CDR3 consists of 16 residues. The CDR3 loop is CASTLLIGDGYNEQFF. Looking up the rest from reference TRBV7-2 and TRBJ2-1 gives the full variable domain: GAGVSQSPSNKVTEKGKDVELRCDPISGHTALYWYRQSLGQGLEFLIYFQGNSAPDKSGLPSDRFSAERTGGSVSTLTIQRTQQEDSAVYLCASTLLIGDGYNEQFFGPGTRLTVL.

The gene calls are TRBV4-1 and TRBJ2-1; the D call from TCRdb, TRBD1, cannot be confirmed without DNA. Germline CDR1 reads MGHRA; CDR2 reads YSYEKL. This CDR3 has 14 amino acids. The CDR3 reads CASKGAVGYNEQFF.

This rearrangement joins TRBV9 to TRBJ2-2; TCRdb's D call of TRBD2 is untestable without DNA. Germline V gene data show CDR1 as SGDLS and CDR2 as YYNGEE. The length of the CDR3 is 20 residues. CDR3 protein: CASSSPMGASGGANTGELFF.

CDR3 sequence: CASSLRLAGVPATGELFF. The gene calls are TRBV7-7 and TRBJ2-2. Germline V CDR1 and CDR2: SSHAT, FNYEAQ (reference sequence). CDR3 size: 18 residues.

The chain is built from TRBV4-1 and TRBJ2-3. The length of the CDR3 is 15 residues. Germline V gives CDR1 MGHRA, CDR2 YSYEKL. The CDR3 protein is CASSESWLSTDTQYF.

The chain is built from TRBV6-1 and TRBJ2-5. Germline CDR1 is MNHNS and CDR2 is SASEGT. CDR3 size: 15 residues. The chain's CDR3 is CAIQTTMGKQETQYF.

This CDR3 is CASSLGVVEQFF. This chain connects TRBV5-6 to TRBJ2-1; TCRdb picks TRBD1, but there is no DNA to check that call. CDR3 length equals 12 residues. Germline loops: CDR1 SGHDT, CDR2 YYEEEE.

The rearrangement links TRBV24-1 to TRBJ2-2. Per the germline V gene, CDR1 is KGHDR and CDR2 is SFDVKD. This CDR3 is built from 14 residues. CDR3 in amino acids: CATTHSPNTGELFF.

CDR3 sequence: CASTGSSSYNSPLHF. The rearrangement uses TRBV19 and TRBJ1-6; checking the TCRdb D call of TRBD1 is not possible without DNA. Germline V gene sequence: CDR1 LNHDA, CDR2 SQIVND (reference sequence). The CDR3 consists of 15 residues.

This clonotype is identified as medium-sized from frequency. The rearrangement links TRBV5-1 to TRBJ1-6; TCRdb indicates TRBD1, and absent DNA this call remains unverified. Germline-derived CDR1 and CDR2 are SGHRS and YFSETQ. The CDR3 consists of 18 residues. CDR3 loop: CASSRRAPNGSYNSPLHF.

The chain couples TRBV6-5 to TRBJ1-6; TCRdb indicates TRBD1, and absent DNA this call remains unverified. The CDR3 runs 15 residues. Looked up from germline, CDR1 is MNHEY and CDR2 is SVGAGI. This chain's CDR3 is CASSYTPGANSPLHF.

The chain joins TRBV5-4 to TRBJ2-7; TCRdb's D gene call, TRBD1, goes unchecked for lack of DNA. The CDR3 has 14 residues. Germline V gene lookup returns CDR1 SGHNT and CDR2 YYREEE (reference sequence). The CDR3 sequence is CASSLWGTGYEQYF.

This chain connects TRBV7-9 to TRBJ2-1; checking the TCRdb D call of TRBD2 is not possible without DNA. CDR1 and CDR2 from the germline V gene are SEHNR and FQNEAQ (reference sequence). The CDR3 is 16 residues long. The CDR3 protein is CASSPPTPTGKDEQFF.

The chain recombines TRBV29-1 with TRBJ2-2. Germline CDR1 is SQVTM and CDR2 is ANQGSEA. The length of the CDR3 is 11 residues. The CDR3: CGGRDTGELFF.

The chain combines TRBV29-1 with TRBJ2-5; TCRdb indicates TRBD2, and absent DNA this call remains unverified. Germline lookup yields CDR1 SQVTM and CDR2 ANQGSEA. There are 12 residues in the CDR3. This chain's CDR3 is CSVVGGFETQYF.

The rearrangement uses TRBV20-1 and TRBJ2-3; TCRdb designates TRBD1, a call that cannot be tested without DNA. Germline CDR1 reads DFQATT; CDR2 reads SNEGSKA (reference sequence). The CDR3 covers 16 residues. The CDR3 sequence: CSARDWARGQKDTQYF.

The rearrangement joins TRBV6-1 to TRBJ2-2; the TCRdb call, TRBD1, lacks DNA for checking. The germline gives CDR1 MNHNS, CDR2 SASEGT. This CDR3 is 14 amino acids long. CDR3 residues: CASAQLPATGELFF.

The chain recombines TRBV7-2 with TRBJ2-1; the D call from TCRdb, TRBD2, cannot be confirmed without DNA. The CDR3 sequence is 14 residues long. CDR1 and CDR2 (germline): SGHTA, FQGNSA. CDR3 sequence: CASSTQRGPNEQFF. Based on the CDR3 plus reference TRBV7-2 and TRBJ2-1, the full variable domain is GAGVSQSPSNKVTEKGKDVELRCDPISGHTALYWYRQSLGQGLEFLIYFQGNSAPDKSGLPSDRFSAERTGGSVSTLTIQRTQQEDSAVYLCASSTQRGPNEQFFGPGTRLTVL.

The J gene is TRBJ2-1, the V gene TRBV5-1; TCRdb proposes TRBD2, but this gene call is untestable without DNA. The CDR3 sequence is 18 residues long. CDR1 is SGHRS and CDR2 is YFSETQ in the germline V gene. This CDR3 reads CASSLELARVFPYNEQFF. The whole variable domain, remainder taken from reference TRBV5-1 and TRBJ2-1, is KAGVTQTPRYLIKTRGQQVTLSCSPISGHRSVSWYQQTPGQGLQFLFEYFSETQRNKGNFPGRFSGRQFSNSRSEMNVSTLELGDSALYLCASSLELARVFPYNEQFFGPGTRLTVL.